These 14 T cell receptor beta chains share one sample of origin, sequenced in a study of T cell responses to AZD1222 COVID-19 vaccine. TCRdb keeps only in-frame clones here, not all; method: immunoSEQ multiplex PCR. The data hold about 150,000 clones, with about 87% observed a single time. Here the sequenced sample was peripheral blood, taken on day 0 of AZD1222 vaccination. The receptors derive from an adult in good health.

The chain uses TRBV11-2 and TRBJ2-6; D possibly matches TRBD1 or TRBD2 (5 bases each). Germline CDR1 is SGHAT and CDR2 is FQNNGV. Trimming cost V 5 bases and J 0 bases, with 11 bases left between them. The CDR3 is made up of 16 amino acids. The CDR3: CASSPGTSSGANVLTF. The CDR3 DNA follows: TGTGCCAGCAGCCCCGGGACCTCCTCTGGGGCCAACGTCCTGACTTTC.

The gene calls are TRBV6-5 and TRBJ1-2; TRBD1 agrees at 8 bases. V lost 7 bases, J lost 4 bases, and 11 bases stayed unmatched. Germline V gene data show CDR1 as MNHEY and CDR2 as SVGAGI. The CDR3 totals 15 residues. DNA for the CDR3: TGTGCCAGCAATGGACAGGGAGAGGGAACCTATGGCTACACCTTC. Its protein is CASNGQGEGTYGYTF.

About this clone itself: The germline gene is not matched at one end of the junction; a read error may be the cause. The chain joins TRBV11-2 to TRBJ2-7; TRBD2 aligns across 8 bases. This CDR3 is 17 amino acids long. CDR1 and CDR2 (germline): SGHAT, FQNNGV. The CDR3 reads CASSLDQQAGDSYGQYF. The CDR3 bases are TGTGCCAGCAGCTTAGATCAGCAAGCGGGGGACTCTTACGGGCAGTACTTC.

V and J are TRBV4-3 and TRBJ2-1; 11 positions agree with TRBD2. V shed 4 bases and J 5 bases; nucleotides not matched to a gene: 7. CDR1 is LGHNA and CDR2 is YSLEER in the germline V gene. The CDR3 loop spans 16 amino acids. The CDR3 loop reads CASSRQLAGVDNEQFF. For the CDR3, the DNA is TGCGCCAGCAGCCGCCAACTAGCGGGGGTTGACAATGAGCAGTTCTTC.

The CDR3, as DNA: TGTGCCAGCAGCTTAGGGGGACTAGGGCGCGGGGAGACCCAGTACTTC. Translation: CASSLGGLGRGETQYF. The chain uses TRBV7-2 and TRBJ2-5; TRBD2 matches at 8 bases. CDR1 and CDR2 from the germline V gene are SGHTA and FQGNSA. The CDR3 is made up of 16 amino acids. Trimming cost V 1 base and J 5 bases; bases outside gene matches: 9.

This chain joins TRBV11-2 and TRBJ2-7; D remains ambiguous. V dropped 4 bases and J dropped 6 bases, with 13 bases sitting between them. Germline assignment: CDR1 SGHAT and CDR2 FQNNGV. The CDR3 consists of 13 residues. The CDR3 DNA follows: TGTGCCAGCAGCTCACAAGTCGGGTCCGAGCAGTACTTC. Translated: CASSSQVGSEQYF.

Turning to this clone: An end of the junction differs from the germline gene, which may be a read error. J is TRBJ2-7 and V is TRBV5-4; D is possibly TRBD2 (5 bases). The germline V gene encodes CDR1 SGHNT and CDR2 YYREEE (reference sequence). The length of the CDR3 is 9 residues. The CDR3 DNA sequence: TGTGCCAGCAGCGGATCCGGGGACTTC. Its translation: CASSGSGDF. Together with reference TRBV5-4 and TRBJ2-7, the CDR3 gives the full variable domain: ETGVTQSPTHLIKTRGQQVTLRCSSQSGHNTVSWYQQALGQGPQFIFQYYREEENGRGNFPPRFSGLQFPNYSSELNVNALELDDSALYLCASSGSGDFGPGTRLTVT.

The chain has TRBV12-3 or TRBV12-4 and TRBJ1-2; weak D call: TRBD1 (5 bases). The CDR3 consists of 13 residues. The V end lost 3 bases, the J end lost 3 bases, and 8 bases lay between the germline ends. The CDR3: CASSFGGDYGYTF. CDR3 sequence (DNA): TGTGCCAGCAGTTTTGGAGGGGACTATGGCTACACCTTC.

The chain recombines TRBV5-6 with TRBJ2-7; 8 positions agree with TRBD1. This CDR3 has 15 residues. V was clipped by 7 bases and J by 6 bases; unmatched bases: 15. Germline CDR1 is SGHDT and CDR2 is YYEEEE. The CDR3 bases are TGTGCCAGCCGCGCTAGGAGGACAGGGTTTTTCGAGCAGTACTTC. It encodes CASRARRTGFFEQYF.

DNA of the CDR3: TGTGCCAGTAGTCGGAGCGAGGGCCCCGCGACCTCAAAACTGTTTTTT. Translated: CASSRSEGPATSKLFF. The V gene is TRBV19, the J gene TRBJ1-4; D gene ambiguous. V dropped 5 bases and J dropped 10 bases, with 23 bases sitting between them. This CDR3 contains 16 residues. The germline V gene has CDR1 LNHDA and CDR2 SQIVND (reference sequence).

CDR3 in DNA: TGTGCCAGCAGTTCCCGGGATCCCTACGAGCAGTACTTC. Translation gives CASSSRDPYEQYF. This sequence joins TRBV2 and TRBJ2-7; possible D gene TRBD2, 5 bases. This CDR3 is built from 13 residues. The germline V gene has CDR1 SNHLY and CDR2 FYNNEI. V dropped 5 bases and J dropped 2 bases, with 10 bases sitting between them.

V is TRBV15 and J is TRBJ1-4; TRBD1 aligns across 7 bases. The V gene end was trimmed by 1 base and the J gene end by 0 bases; junction bases not matched to a gene: 2. Germline-derived CDR1 and CDR2 are LNHNV and YYDKDF (reference sequence). The CDR3 length is 16 residues. The CDR3 is CATSRGGTATNEKLFF. The CDR3 DNA sequence: TGTGCCACCAGCAGAGGAGGGACAGCAACTAATGAAAAACTGTTTTTT.

The rearrangement uses TRBV5-6 and TRBJ2-2, with TRBD1 matching 8 bases. V lost 3 bases to trimming and J lost 1 base; unmatched junction nucleotides: 5. The CDR3 spans 16 residues. Germline CDR1 reads SGHDT; CDR2 reads YYEEEE. This chain's CDR3 is CASSSWGTGNTGELFF. Here the CDR3 DNA reads TGTGCCAGCAGCTCTTGGGGGACAGGGAACACCGGGGAGCTGTTTTTT.

V gene TRBV11-2 combines with J gene TRBJ2-7; 7 nucleotides match TRBD1. CDR3 length equals 15 residues. Per germline, CDR1 SGHAT and CDR2 FQNNGV. The V and J ends lost 1 base and 3 bases, in that order; junction bases with no gene match: 6. The CDR3 nucleotides read TGTGCCAGCAGCTTAGTGGGTGCAGGGGGCTACGAGCAGTACTTC. This encodes CASSLVGAGGYEQYF.